The TCR beta chain under discussion was sequenced for a study of T cell responses to AZD1222 COVID-19 vaccine. J lost 10 bases, V lost 5 bases, and 21 bases had no gene match. The CDR3 contains 18 residues. Germline V lookup: CDR1 SGHVS, CDR2 FQNEAQ. Libraries were prepared by immunoSEQ multiplex PCR; TCRdb keeps only in-frame clonotypes and omits some of them. Here the sample spans tens of thousands of clones, 90% being singletons. The genes are TRBV7-8 and TRBJ1-5; TRBD1 matches 9 bases. Sequencing used peripheral blood, obtained 28 days after the second AZD1222 dose. The sequence was obtained from an adult who received the AZD1222 COVID-19 vaccine. The CDR3 DNA follows: TGTGCCAGCAGCCCGAGAGGGGGACAGGGACTTACAATCAGCCCCCAGCATTTT. Protein: CASSPRGGQGLTISPQHF.